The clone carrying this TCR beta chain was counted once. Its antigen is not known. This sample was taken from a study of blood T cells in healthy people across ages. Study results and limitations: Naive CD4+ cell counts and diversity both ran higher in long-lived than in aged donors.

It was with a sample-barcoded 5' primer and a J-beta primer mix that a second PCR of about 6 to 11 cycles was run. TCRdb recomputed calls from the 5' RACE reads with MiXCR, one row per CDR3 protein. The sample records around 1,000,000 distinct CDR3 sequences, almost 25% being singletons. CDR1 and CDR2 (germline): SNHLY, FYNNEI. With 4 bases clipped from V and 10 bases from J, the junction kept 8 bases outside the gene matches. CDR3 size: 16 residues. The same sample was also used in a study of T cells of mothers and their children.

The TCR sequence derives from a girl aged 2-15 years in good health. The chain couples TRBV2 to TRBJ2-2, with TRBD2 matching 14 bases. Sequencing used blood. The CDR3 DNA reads TGTGCCAGCAGTGTAGGACTAGCGGGAGGAGGTGTGGAGCTGTTTTTT. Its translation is CASSVGLAGGGVELFF.